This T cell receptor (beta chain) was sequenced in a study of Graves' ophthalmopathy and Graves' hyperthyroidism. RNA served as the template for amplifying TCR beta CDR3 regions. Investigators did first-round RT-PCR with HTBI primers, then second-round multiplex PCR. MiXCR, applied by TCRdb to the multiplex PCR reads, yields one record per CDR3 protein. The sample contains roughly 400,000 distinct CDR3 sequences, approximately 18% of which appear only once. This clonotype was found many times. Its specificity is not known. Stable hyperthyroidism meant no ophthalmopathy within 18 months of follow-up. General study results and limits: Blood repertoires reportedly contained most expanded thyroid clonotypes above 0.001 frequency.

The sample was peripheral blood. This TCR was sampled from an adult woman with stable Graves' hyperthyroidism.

This chain's CDR3 is CASSMSRQETQYF. The CDR3 nucleotides read TGTGCCAGCAGCATGTCGAGGCAAGAGACCCAGTACTTC. V gene TRBV7-2 combines with J gene TRBJ2-5; D gene ambiguous. CDR1 SGHTA and CDR2 FQGNSA come from the germline V gene. V lost 5 bases to trimming and J lost 2 bases, with 9 bases between them. This CDR3 comprises 13 residues.